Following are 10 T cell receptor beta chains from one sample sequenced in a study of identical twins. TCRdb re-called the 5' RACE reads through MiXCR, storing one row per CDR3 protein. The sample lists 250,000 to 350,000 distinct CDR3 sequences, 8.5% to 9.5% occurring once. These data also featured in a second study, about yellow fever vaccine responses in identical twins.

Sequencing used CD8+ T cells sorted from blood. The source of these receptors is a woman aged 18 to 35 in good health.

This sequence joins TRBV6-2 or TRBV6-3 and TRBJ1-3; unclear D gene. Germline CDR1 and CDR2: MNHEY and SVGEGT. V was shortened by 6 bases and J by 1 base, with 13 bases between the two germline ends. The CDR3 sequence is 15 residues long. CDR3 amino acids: CASSRNGPSGNTIYF. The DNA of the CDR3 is TGTGCCAGCAGCCGAAACGGACCGTCTGGAAACACCATATATTTT.

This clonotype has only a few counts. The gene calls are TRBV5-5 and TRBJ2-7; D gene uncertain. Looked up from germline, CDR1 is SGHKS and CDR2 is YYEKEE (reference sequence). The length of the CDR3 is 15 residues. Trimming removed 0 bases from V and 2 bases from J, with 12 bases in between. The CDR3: CASSLVSTSPYEQYF. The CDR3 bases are TGTGCCAGCAGCTTGGTTAGCACCTCTCCCTACGAGCAGTACTTC.

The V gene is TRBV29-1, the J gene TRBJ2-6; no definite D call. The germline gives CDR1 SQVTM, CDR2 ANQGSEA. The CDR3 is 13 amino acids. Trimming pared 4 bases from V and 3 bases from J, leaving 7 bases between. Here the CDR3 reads CSVARSGANVLTF. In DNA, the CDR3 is TGCAGCGTTGCCCGGAGTGGGGCCAACGTCCTGACTTTC.

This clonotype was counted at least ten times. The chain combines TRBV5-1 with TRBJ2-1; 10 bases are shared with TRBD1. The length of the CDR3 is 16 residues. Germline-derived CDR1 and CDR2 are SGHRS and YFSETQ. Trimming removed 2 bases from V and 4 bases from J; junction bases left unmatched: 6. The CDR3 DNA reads TGCGCCAGCAGCTTAGGACAGGGGGGGAAATACAATGAGCAGTTCTTC. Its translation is CASSLGQGGKYNEQFF.

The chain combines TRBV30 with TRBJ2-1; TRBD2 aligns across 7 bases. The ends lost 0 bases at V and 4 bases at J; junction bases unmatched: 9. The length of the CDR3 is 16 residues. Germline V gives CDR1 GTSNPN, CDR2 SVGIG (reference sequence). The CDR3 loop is CAWSVPEWEGYNEQFF. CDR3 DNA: TGTGCCTGGAGTGTCCCTGAGTGGGAGGGGTACAATGAGCAGTTCTTC.

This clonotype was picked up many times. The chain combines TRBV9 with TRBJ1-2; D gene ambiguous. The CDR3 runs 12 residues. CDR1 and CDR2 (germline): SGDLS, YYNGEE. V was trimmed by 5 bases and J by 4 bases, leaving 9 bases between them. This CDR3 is CASRHSIYGYTF. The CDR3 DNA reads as TGTGCCAGCAGACATAGTATCTATGGCTACACCTTC.

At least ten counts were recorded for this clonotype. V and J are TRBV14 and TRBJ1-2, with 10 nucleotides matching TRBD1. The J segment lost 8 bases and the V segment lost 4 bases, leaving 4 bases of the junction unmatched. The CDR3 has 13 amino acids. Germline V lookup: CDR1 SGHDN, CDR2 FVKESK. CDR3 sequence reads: CASSPWTGGGYTF. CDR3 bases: TGTGCCAGCAGCCCTTGGACAGGGGGAGGCTACACCTTC.

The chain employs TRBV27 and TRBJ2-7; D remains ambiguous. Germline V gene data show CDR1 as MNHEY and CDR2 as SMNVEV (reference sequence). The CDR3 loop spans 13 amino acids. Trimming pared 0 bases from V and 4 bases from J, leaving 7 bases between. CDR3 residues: CASSLSILYEQYF. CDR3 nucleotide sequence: TGTGCCAGCAGTTTATCGATCCTGTACGAGCAGTACTTC.

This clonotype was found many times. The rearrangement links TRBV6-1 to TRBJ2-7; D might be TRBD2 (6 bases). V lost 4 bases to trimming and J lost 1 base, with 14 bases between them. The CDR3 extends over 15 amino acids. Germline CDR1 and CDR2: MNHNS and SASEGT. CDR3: CASSGRDRDSYEQYF. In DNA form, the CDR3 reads TGTGCCAGCAGTGGGAGGGACCGGGATTCCTACGAGCAGTACTTC.

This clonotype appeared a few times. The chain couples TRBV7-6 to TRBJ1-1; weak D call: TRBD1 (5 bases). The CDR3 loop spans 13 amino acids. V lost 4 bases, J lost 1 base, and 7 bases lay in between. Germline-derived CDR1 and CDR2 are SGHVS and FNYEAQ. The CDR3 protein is CASSSGPNTEAFF. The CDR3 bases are TGTGCCAGCAGCTCGGGACCGAACACTGAAGCTTTCTTT.